The clone carrying this T cell receptor beta chain was counted a single time. This sample is part of a study of control samples from healthy donors and cancer patients. Germline V gene lookup returns CDR1 MDHEN and CDR2 SYDVKM. V gave up 5 bases and J gave up 5 bases, with 15 bases separating them. CDR3 length equals 15 residues. Method: immunoSEQ multiplex PCR; TCRdb's copy keeps in-frame clones and lacks some. The sample contains about 40,000 clones, 90% to 95% of which appear only once. Sequencing was performed on blood. The clonotype originates from a woman aged 50 to 65 in good health. The V and J genes are TRBV28 and TRBJ2-2; a weak D match, TRBD1 (6 bases). CDR3 DNA: TGTGCCAGCAGTGAGACAGGCCGACTGACCGGGGAGCTGTTTTTT. It encodes CASSETGRLTGELFF.